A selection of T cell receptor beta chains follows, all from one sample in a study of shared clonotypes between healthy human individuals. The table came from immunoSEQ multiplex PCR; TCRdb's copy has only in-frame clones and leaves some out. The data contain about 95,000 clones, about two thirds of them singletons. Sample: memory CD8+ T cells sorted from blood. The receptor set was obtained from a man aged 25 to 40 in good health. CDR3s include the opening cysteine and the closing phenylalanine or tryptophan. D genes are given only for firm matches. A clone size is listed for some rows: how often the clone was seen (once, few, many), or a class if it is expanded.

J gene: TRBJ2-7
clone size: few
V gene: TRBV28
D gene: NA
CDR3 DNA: TGTGCCAGCAGTTTAAGGGATATGAGCTCCTACGAGCAGTACTTC
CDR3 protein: CASSLRDMSSYEQYF

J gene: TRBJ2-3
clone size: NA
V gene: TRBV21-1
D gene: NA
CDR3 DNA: TGTGCCAGCAACAGGGATACGCAGTATTTT
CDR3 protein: CASNRDTQYF

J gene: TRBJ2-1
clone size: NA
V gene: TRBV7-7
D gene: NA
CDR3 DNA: TGTGCTAGCAGCTCCGGGACTGGCTCCTACAATGAGCAGTTCTTC
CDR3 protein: CASSSGTGSYNEQFF

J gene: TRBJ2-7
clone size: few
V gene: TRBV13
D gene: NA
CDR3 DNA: TGTGCCAGCAGCGCCCCCCAGGACAGCTACGAGCAGTACTTC
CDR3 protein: CASSAPQDSYEQYF

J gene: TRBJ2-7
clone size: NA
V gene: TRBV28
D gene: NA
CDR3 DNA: TGTGCCAGCAGGGAGACAAGTTCTATTTCCTACGAGCAGTACTTC
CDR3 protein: CASRETSSISYEQYF

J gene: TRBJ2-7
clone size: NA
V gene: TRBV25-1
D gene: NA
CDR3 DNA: TGTGCCAGCAGTGAATTGTCCTACGAGCAGTACTTC
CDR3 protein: CASSELSYEQYF

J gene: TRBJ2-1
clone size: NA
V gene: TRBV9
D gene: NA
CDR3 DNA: TGTGCCAGCAGCGTAGCTACGCGGGATGAGCAGTTCTTC
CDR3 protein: CASSVATRDEQFF

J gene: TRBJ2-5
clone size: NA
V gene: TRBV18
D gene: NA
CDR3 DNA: TGTGCCGGACGTACGCCCAACTCTCAGACCCAGTACTTC
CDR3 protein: CAGRTPNSQTQYF

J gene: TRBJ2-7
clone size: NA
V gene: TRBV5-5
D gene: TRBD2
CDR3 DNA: TGTGCCAGCAGCCTCACACTAGCGAACTCCTACGAGCAGTACTTC
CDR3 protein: CASSLTLANSYEQYF

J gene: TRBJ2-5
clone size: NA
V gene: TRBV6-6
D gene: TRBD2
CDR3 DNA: TGTGCCAGCAGTTACTCGGGGGGGCAAGAGACCCAGTACTTC
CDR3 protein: CASSYSGGQETQYF

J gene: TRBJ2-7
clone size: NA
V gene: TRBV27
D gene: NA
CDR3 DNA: TGTGCCAGCGGCTTTGGGACACCACACTACGAGCAGTACTTC
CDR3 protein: CASGFGTPHYEQYF

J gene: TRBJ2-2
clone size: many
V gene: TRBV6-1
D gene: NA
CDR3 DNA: TGTGCCAGCACCTCCAGGGGGGACGCCGGGGAGCTGTTTTTT
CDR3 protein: CASTSRGDAGELFF

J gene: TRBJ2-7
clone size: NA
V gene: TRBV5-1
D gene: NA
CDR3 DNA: TGCGCCAGCAAGGCCCTGACAGGTGCCTACGAGCAGTACTTC
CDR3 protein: CASKALTGAYEQYF

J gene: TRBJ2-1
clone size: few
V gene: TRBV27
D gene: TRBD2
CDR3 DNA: TGTGCCAGCAGGGGGGGACTAGCGGGGTACAATGAGCAGTTCTTC
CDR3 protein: CASRGGLAGYNEQFF

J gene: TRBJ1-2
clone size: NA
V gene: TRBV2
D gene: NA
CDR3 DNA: TGTGCCAGCAGTGAAGACGGGAACTATGGCTACACCTTC
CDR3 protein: CASSEDGNYGYTF

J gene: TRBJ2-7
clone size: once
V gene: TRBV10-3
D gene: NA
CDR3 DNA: TGTGCCATCAGTGGTAGTGGGCCTTACGAGCAGTACTTC
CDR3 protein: CAISGSGPYEQYF

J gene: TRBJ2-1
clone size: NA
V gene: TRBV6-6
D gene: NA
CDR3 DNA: TGTGCCAGCAGTTACTCGAACAGCTTCGATGAGCAGTTCTTC
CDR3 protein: CASSYSNSFDEQFF

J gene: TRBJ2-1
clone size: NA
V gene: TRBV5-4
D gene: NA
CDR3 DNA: TGTGCCAGCAGGCCCCCGAGTCGACAAAAGGGTCCGTTCTTC
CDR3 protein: CASRPPSRQKGPFF

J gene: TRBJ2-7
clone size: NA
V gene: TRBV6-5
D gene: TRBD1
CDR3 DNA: TGTGCCAGCAGCCTCCAGGGGGCAAACTACGAGCAGTACTTC
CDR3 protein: CASSLQGANYEQYF

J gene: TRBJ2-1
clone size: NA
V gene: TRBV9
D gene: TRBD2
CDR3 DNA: TGTGCCAGCAGCGGAGGACTAGCGGGAGCGGACGGGCAGTTCTTC
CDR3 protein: CASSGGLAGADGQFF

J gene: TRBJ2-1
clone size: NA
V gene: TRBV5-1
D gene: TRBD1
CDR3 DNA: TGCGCCAGCAGCTTGGGGATTTGGGACAGGGCATATGAGCAGTTCTTC
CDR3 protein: CASSLGIWDRAYEQFF

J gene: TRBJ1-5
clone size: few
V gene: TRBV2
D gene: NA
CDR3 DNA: TGTGCCAGTCTTAGGGGTGAGGATCAGCCCCAGCATTTT
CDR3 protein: CASLRGEDQPQHF

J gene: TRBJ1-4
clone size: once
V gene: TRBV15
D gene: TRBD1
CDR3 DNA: TGTGCCACCAGCAGAGGTTTAGGTGGGACAGGGAATGAAAAACTGTTTTTT
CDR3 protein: CATSRGLGGTGNEKLFF

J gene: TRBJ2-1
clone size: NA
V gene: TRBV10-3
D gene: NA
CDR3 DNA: TGTGCCATCTACCGACTAGGGGCTATAAATGAGCAGTTCTTC
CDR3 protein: CAIYRLGAINEQFF

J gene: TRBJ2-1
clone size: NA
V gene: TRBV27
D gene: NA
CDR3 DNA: TGTGCCAGCAGTTTAGTAGCCGGGATAGTAAATGAGCAGTTCTTC
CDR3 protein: CASSLVAGIVNEQFF

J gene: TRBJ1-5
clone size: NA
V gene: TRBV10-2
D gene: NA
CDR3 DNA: TGCGCCAGCAGTGATGGGGATACTCAGCCCCAGCATTTT
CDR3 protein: CASSDGDTQPQHF

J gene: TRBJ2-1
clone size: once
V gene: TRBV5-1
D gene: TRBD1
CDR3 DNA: TGCGCCAGCAGCTTGGCCGACAGGGGGCCGGCCGATGAGCAGTTCTTC
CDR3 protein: CASSLADRGPADEQFF

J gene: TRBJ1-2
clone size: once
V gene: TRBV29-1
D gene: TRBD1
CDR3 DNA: TGCAGCGTAGGGGACAGGGGCTCCTATGGCTACACCTTC
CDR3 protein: CSVGDRGSYGYTF

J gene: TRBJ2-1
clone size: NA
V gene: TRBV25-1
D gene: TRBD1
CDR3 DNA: TGTGCCAGCAGTACTGCAGGGGGCAAGCGAGACAATGAGCAGTTCTTC
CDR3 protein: CASSTAGGKRDNEQFF

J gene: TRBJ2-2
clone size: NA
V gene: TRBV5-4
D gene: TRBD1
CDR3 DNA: TGTGCCAGCAGCGACAGGGGTTACACCGGGGAGCTGTTTTTT
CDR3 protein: CASSDRGYTGELFF

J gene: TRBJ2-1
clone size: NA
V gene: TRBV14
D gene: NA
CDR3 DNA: TGTGCCAGCAGCCATTTCGGGACAATTGACAATGAGCAGTTCTTC
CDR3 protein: CASSHFGTIDNEQFF

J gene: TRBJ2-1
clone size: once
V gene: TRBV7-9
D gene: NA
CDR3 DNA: TGTGCCAGCAGCCGACTAACGGGCGCCAATGAGCAGTTCTTC
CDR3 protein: CASSRLTGANEQFF

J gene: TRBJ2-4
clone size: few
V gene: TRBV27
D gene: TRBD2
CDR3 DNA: TGTGCCAGCAGTTATTCTAGCGGACTCAAAAACATTCAGTACTTC
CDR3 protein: CASSYSSGLKNIQYF

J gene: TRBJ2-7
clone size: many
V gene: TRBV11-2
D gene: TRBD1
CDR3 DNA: TGTGCCAGCAGCATATCCGGGACAGGGACCCACGAGCAGTACTTC
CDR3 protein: CASSISGTGTHEQYF

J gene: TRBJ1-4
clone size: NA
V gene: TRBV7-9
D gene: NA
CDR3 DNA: TGTGCCAGCAGCTTAGTCCAGGGTGCAACTAATGAAAAACTGTTTTTT
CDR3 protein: CASSLVQGATNEKLFF

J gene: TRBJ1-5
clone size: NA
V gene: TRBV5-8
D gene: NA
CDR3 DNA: TGTGCCAGCAGCTATTCTACCGGGGTCTCCAATCAGCCCCAGCATTTT
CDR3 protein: CASSYSTGVSNQPQHF

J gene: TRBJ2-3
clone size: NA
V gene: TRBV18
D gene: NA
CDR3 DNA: TGTGCCAGCTCACCACAAGCGGGCGATGACACAGATACGCAGTATTTT
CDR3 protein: CASSPQAGDDTDTQYF

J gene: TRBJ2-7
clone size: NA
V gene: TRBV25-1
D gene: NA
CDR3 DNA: TGTGCCAGCAGTGAACAGGGAAGTTTCTACGAGCAGTACTTC
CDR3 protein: CASSEQGSFYEQYF

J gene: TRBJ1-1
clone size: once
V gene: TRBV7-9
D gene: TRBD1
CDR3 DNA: TGTGCCAGCAGCCGGACAGGGAGAAAGGCTTTCTTT
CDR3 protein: CASSRTGRKAFF

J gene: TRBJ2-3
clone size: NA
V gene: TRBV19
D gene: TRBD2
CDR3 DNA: TGTGCCAGTAGTATAGATCTGCTAGCGGGAGCTACGCAGTATTTT
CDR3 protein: CASSIDLLAGATQYF

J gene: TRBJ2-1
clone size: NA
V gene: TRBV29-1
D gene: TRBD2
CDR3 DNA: TGCAGCGTTCAAGCGGGAGGGCCGCATGAGCAGTTCTTC
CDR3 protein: CSVQAGGPHEQFF

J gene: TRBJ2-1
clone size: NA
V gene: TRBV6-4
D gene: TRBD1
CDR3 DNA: TGTGCCAGCAGTGTTCTAGGGGGACAGTACAATGAGCAGTTCTTC
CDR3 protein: CASSVLGGQYNEQFF

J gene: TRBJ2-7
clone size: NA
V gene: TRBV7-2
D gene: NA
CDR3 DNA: TGTGCCAGCAGCCTCAGGGACCCCTACGAGCAGTACTTC
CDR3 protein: CASSLRDPYEQYF

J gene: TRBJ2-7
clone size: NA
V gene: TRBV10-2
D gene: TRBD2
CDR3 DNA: TGCGCCAGCACGGGACTAGCGGGACTCTCCTACGAGCAGTACTTC
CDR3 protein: CASTGLAGLSYEQYF

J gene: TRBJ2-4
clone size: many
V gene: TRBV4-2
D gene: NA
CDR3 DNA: TGTGCCAGCAGCCCGACCCTGGCCAAAAACATTCAGTACTTC
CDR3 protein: CASSPTLAKNIQYF

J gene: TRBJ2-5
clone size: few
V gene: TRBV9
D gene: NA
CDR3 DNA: TGTGCCAGCAGCGATCCGGTAGGGGCTCAGGAGACCCAGTACTTC
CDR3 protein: CASSDPVGAQETQYF

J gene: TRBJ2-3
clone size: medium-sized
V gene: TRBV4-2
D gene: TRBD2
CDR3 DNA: TGTGCCAGCAGCCAAGAACTAGCGGGAGGGCCGGCAGATACGCAGTATTTT
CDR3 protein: CASSQELAGGPADTQYF

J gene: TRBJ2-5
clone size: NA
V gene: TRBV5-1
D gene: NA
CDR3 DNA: TGCGCCAGCAGCTCCAGTATCGACCGGGCGGGGTACTTC
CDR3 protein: CASSSSIDRAGYF

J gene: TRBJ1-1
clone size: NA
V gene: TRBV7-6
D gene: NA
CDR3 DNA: TGTGCCAGCAGCTTGCGTGCAGGCGACACTGAAGCTTTCTTT
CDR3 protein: CASSLRAGDTEAFF

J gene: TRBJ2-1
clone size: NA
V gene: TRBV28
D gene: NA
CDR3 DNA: TGTGCCAGCAGTCCCCTTTACGGGTCGTACAATGAGCAGTTCTTC
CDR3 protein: CASSPLYGSYNEQFF

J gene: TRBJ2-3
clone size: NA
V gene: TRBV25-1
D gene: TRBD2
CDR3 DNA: TGTGCCAGCAGTGACCCTATTGCGGGAGTTGATGATACGCAGTATTTT
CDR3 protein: CASSDPIAGVDDTQYF

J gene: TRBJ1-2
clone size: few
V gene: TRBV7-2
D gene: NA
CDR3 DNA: TGTGCCAGCAGCCTCGAGGCGGTGGGGGGGGCTGGCGGCTACACCTTC
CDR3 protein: CASSLEAVGGAGGYTF

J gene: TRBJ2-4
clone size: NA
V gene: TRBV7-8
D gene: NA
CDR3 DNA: TGTGCCAGCAGCCTCAACTCATTTCACCTAGCCAAAAACATTCAGTACTTC
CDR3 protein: CASSLNSFHLAKNIQYF

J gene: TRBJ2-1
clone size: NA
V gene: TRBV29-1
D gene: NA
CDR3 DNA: TGCAGCGTTGATCTCGGGGCCTACAATGAGCAGTTCTTC
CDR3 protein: CSVDLGAYNEQFF

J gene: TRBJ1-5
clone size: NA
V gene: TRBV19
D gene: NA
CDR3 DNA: TGTGCCAGTAGTATCGGGGGGGAGGTACAGCCCCAGCATTTT
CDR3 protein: CASSIGGEVQPQHF

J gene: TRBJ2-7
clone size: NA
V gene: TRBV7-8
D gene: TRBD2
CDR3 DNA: TGTGCCAGCAGCTCTCAAGGGACTAGCGGGAGGGCCCACGAGCAGTACTTC
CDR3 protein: CASSSQGTSGRAHEQYF

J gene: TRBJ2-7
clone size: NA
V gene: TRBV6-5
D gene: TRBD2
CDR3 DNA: TGTGCCAGCAGTTACTACCGTGGTAGCGGGGGTTACGAGCAGTACTTC
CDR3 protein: CASSYYRGSGGYEQYF

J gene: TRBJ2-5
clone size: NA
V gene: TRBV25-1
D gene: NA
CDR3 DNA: TGTGCCAGCAGGGACCATTCTGCGAACCAAGAGACCCAGTACTTC
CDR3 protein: CASRDHSANQETQYF

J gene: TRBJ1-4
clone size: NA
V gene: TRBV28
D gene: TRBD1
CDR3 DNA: TGTGCCAGCAGCCGAAGCGGGACAGTTGCGGGGGAAAAACTGTTTTTT
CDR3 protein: CASSRSGTVAGEKLFF

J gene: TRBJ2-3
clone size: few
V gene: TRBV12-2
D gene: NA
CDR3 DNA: TGTGCAAGTCGCTTACTCCATGAGCGGGAGGCCACAGATACGCAGTATTTT
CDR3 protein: CASRLLHEREATDTQYF